The clone carrying this TCR beta chain was counted ten times or more. These data belong to a study of CD8 T cells in ankylosing spondylitis. Quantitative barcoded 5'-RACE was used to prepare TCR beta libraries. TCRdb called the 5' RACE reads again in MiXCR, with one record for every CDR3 protein. The table records 200,000 to 250,000 distinct CDR3 sequences, approximately 24% of them present only once. V was clipped by 2 bases and J by 2 bases; unmatched bases: 8. The length of the CDR3 is 16 residues. Germline V gives CDR1 SGHKS, CDR2 YYEKEE (reference sequence). The chain has TRBV5-5 and TRBJ2-3; 7 bases are a match to TRBD2. The sequence was collected from a male donor with ankylosing spondylitis or in good health (not recorded which). The sample consisted of blood, either unsorted or a sorted T cell fraction (not recorded which). The CDR3 loop is CASSLGSSGYTDTQYF. In DNA form, the CDR3 reads TGTGCCAGCAGCTTAGGTTCTAGCGGATACACAGATACGCAGTATTTT.